The clone carrying this T cell receptor beta chain was seen a handful of times. What it binds is unknown. The data originate from a study of T cell repertoires in cytomegalovirus infection. Looking at the study overall: Public TCR beta signatures indicated both CMV infection and matching HLA type. Points from the study as a whole: Cumulative frequency (of public TCR beta family members) identified carriers of CMV plus the relevant HLA. Dominating the ex vivo response were TCR beta clonotypes that were CMV-specific and HLA-C-restricted.

Between the trimmed V and J ends, which lost 8 bases and 6 bases, there was a span of 23 bases. CDR1 and CDR2 (germline): MNHNS, SASEGT. The CDR3 is 15 residues long. MiXCR was run by TCRdb on the reads, yielding one entry per CDR3 protein. Seen here are about 350,000 distinct CDR3 sequences, roughly 34% observed once, and the top ten hold about 13%. The sequencing here drew on cultured PBMCs, taken from culture after CMV antigen stimulation. The origin of this receptor is a human donor in good health (CMV status not recorded). Some clones in this sample may be carry-over from other donors' samples. This chain connects TRBV6-1 to TRBJ2-7; maybe TRBD2 (6 bases). This CDR3 reads CASLPGGARPSEQYV. For the CDR3, the DNA is TGTGCCAGCCTACCAGGAGGGGCTAGACCAAGCGAGCAGTACGTC.